This TCR beta chain was captured by sequencing in a study of cytomegalovirus exposure and HLA in healthy donors (dated 2017 in TCRdb). Study-level background: In an earlier analysis of approximately 640 of the donors, approximately 260 Gb of sequence data and 95 million to 130 million unique TCR beta sequences from roughly 200 million T cells were reported. To predict cytomegalovirus infection status, the study brought together high-throughput TCR immunosequencing, statistical association of individual TCRs with disease status, and machine learning. Around 320 gigabases of sequencing data and 80 million or so unique TCR sequences were included in an early release covering under 650 HLA-typed donors. Besides the first cohort of roughly 660 subjects, a separate validation cohort made up of roughly 130 different subjects was used. A later analysis re-analyzed previously published TCR beta repertoires from about 730 donors and added high-resolution HLA genotyping to study TCR occurrence patterns. The study used immunosequencing to profile the T cell repertoires of approximately 650 subjects and linked those repertoires to cytomegalovirus serostatus. A later genetic analysis used genome-wide SNP genotypes for about 60% of the 666 donors, treating that subset as a discovery cohort. The study aimed to test whether signatures of past pathogen exposure could be identified by cataloging public T cell receptors. HLA typing covered class I and class II loci at four-digit resolution. Among some 410 genotyped donors of the cohort, an average of about 240,000 unique TCR beta nucleotide sequences were sequenced per donor, 15% to 20% of them non-productive. To decide whether each TCR beta V gene segment behaved as functional or pseudogenic, an earlier analysis of some 570 of the donors relied on high-throughput TCR beta sequencing. About five DR-DQ haplotypes were handled as single units for association and clustering because linkage in the cohort was strong. Donor age, sex, ethnicity and CMV serostatus were compiled alongside the repertoire data. Typing coverage varied by locus: roughly 629-640 donors for A, B, C, DRB1 and DQB1; approximately 560 for DQA1; about 570 for DPA1; roughly 470 for DPB1. Rather than drawing on any new phenotypic data, the later analysis identified candidate immune exposures from TCR beta sequences and the way those sequences occurred across donors. All discovery cohort repertoires had been generated on a single sequencing platform. The genetic ancestry cluster associated with self-reported Caucasian donors included 80% to 90% of the 398 genotyped donors.

Points the paper makes about the study in general: In a later analysis, the rate of TCR association differed among HLA loci, with DRB1 alleles having the most associated TCRs and HLA-C alleles having the fewest. Roughly uniform sequencing depth across donors was assumed in presence/absence analyses, although this assumption may not hold. A cluster of highly shared sequence variants was judged likely to be a technical artifact of the sequencing pipeline. The classifier was reported to diagnose cytomegalovirus status with high specificity and sensitivity in both the original cohort and the validation cohort. Broadly in line with IMGT annotations, most TCR beta V segments showed up in productive rearrangements about 87% or about 30% of the time in an earlier analysis of approximately 640 of the donors. In a later analysis, HLA-associated TCR beta chains were found to be more clonally expanded and to have lower generation probabilities than equally common non-associated chains. An association between a missense DCLRE1C variant and V-gene and J-gene trimming of TCR beta chains was found in a later genetic analysis and replicated in an independent cohort. In a later analysis, several top co-occurrence clusters were reported to appear linked to parvovirus B19, influenza, CMV and Epstein-Barr virus. The only immune exposure information available for the cohort was CMV serostatus. Three of the identified cytomegalovirus-associated TCR beta chains were confirmed in vitro to be specific for cytomegalovirus antigens. According to a later genetic analysis, donors in an Asian-associated ancestry cluster had fewer N-insertions in productive TCRs than the roughly 700-donor mean. It was suggested by the authors that the approach could potentially be generalized to other disease states and immunological phenotypes. Because counts were too low, 15 to 20 rarely observed V segments, including chromosome 9 orphons, were left out of the earlier analysis of approximately 580 of the donors. Only TCR beta chains were sequenced in this cohort, and the absence of alpha or paired-chain data limited detectable features. A later analysis found that most CMV-associated TCR beta chains appeared HLA-restricted, with HLA associations seemingly driven largely by CMV exposure. Specific HLA alleles were associated with over 15,000 TCR beta sequences at a false discovery rate of 0.05 in a later analysis. A further reported finding was that TCR beta sequences accurately predicted the HLA-A and HLA-B alleles for most subjects in the first cohort. The study listed around 160 TCR beta chains as associated with cytomegalovirus. While some public TCRs were present in many individuals, most TCR sequences turned up only very rarely across donors. Because HLA typing was unavailable for some donors at each locus, only the typed subset was used in association tests. Some IMGT-functional V segments, including TRBV6-2 and TRBV6-3, could not be told apart with the 87-base-pair reads, so those segments were excluded. Strong co-occurrence of HLA alleles, especially DR and DQ, made assigning TCR associations to individual alleles difficult. Correlated functional status among segregating V segments might reflect linkage disequilibrium, but an unknown experimental factor could not be ruled out.

The cohort comprised more than 550 healthy bone marrow donors. All cohort members were sampled while nominally healthy, although unrecorded immune exposures were likely present. The donor tested CMV seronegative and was one of the 352 seronegative cohort members. A peripheral blood sample was collected from each donor, and TCR beta sequencing was performed on peripheral blood mononuclear cells. Genomic DNA was extracted from the blood cell samples with the Qiagen DNeasy Blood Extraction Kit. CDR1 and CDR2, looked up from the germline V gene (reference sequence), are MNHEY and SMNVEV. The CDR3 holds 13 amino acids from the cysteine to the phenylalanine. Only CDR3 DNA remains: 39 bases, in frame from the first base. Trimming at the junction amounts to 3 bases on V and 1 base on J, and the germline ends lie 6 bases apart. Turning to this clone: The clone's antigen remains unknown. No much larger clone is present one base from it, and per-base qualities are unavailable.

Library construction relied on the immunoSEQ multiplex PCR assay. For the multiplex PCR, a mixture combining 60 forward primers for TCR Vbeta segments and 13 reverse primers for TCR Jbeta segments was used. A multiplex PCR assay on genomic DNA amplified the CDR3 region of rearranged TCR beta genes. On the Illumina HiSeq System, the amplified TCR beta libraries were sequenced as 87-base-pair reads. Processing in the source paper ran as follows. In a later analysis, tens of millions of unique TCR beta chains were counted across the approximately 640 repertoires, and roughly 11 million of these chains were shared by at least two donors. A nearest-neighbor algorithm error-corrected the raw reads and collapsed the reads into unique sequences, merging closely related sequences to remove PCR and sequencing errors. CDR3 sequences were aligned to IMGT reference sequences to assign V, D and J gene segments. Each retained sequence needed at least a six-nucleotide match to both a V gene segment and a J gene segment. A rearrangement was called productive if the CDR3 had no stop codons and remained in frame with V and J, and every other rearrangement was called non-productive. Following IMGT convention, CDR3 was defined as the stretch from the second conserved V-encoded cysteine up to the conserved J-encoded phenylalanine. The earlier analysis of 587 of the donors excluded sequences that lacked an unambiguous match to a single V gene segment. In an earlier analysis of approximately 610 of the donors, V segments were called functional above 56.7% productive rearrangements and were called segregating when the between-donor standard deviation exceeded 5%. To diagnose cytomegalovirus status from the catalog of TCR beta chain sequences, a statistical classification framework was built. In a later analysis, TCR nucleotide sequences were compared against IMGT/GENE-DB human TR gene sequences so that V and J genes could be assigned. Using the TCRdist pipeline, a later analysis assigned CDR3 sequences along with most-parsimonious VDJ recombination scenarios. In a later analysis, each TCR beta chain was defined by its CDR3 amino acid sequence together with its V-gene family, and reads lacking a unique V-gene family were excluded. A later analysis removed 592 highly shared, low-generation-probability nucleotide sequences to deal with suspected cross-contamination and a sequencing artifact. In a later analysis, a clonal expansion index was calculated for each public chain from normalized within-repertoire ranks of inferred template counts. Generation probabilities in a later analysis came from a VDJ recombination model fitted to out-of-frame rearrangements, and those results were checked against IGoR. Hypergeometric tests were used in a later analysis to score TCR-TCR, TCR-HLA and TCR-CMV co-occurrence, with a repertoire-size bias correction applied to the TCR pairs. A later analysis estimated false discovery rates by permuting HLA or CMV assignments 20 times. In a later analysis, co-occurring TCRs were grouped using DBSCAN, with TCRdist sequence similarity added in when clustering inside HLA-allele-positive subsets. Repertoires with fewer than 30,000 or more than 120,000 public chains, plus five repertoires with anomalous nucleotide sharing, were excluded from co-occurrence clustering. Imported from immuneACCESS, the table was reduced by TCRdb to in-frame sequences with V and J called. These copies leave out some clones; in studies compared against another copy, an unresolved V gene accounts for under half, and the cause of the remainder is not known. V and J calls and clone size follow that table, whereas D and trimming were derived from the DNA. The sample has about 200,000 clones on record, approximately 85% of them singletons. Less than 3% of the sample is held by the ten biggest clonotypes.

The sequenced material came from PBMCs. The origin of this receptor is a woman aged 40 to 50 in good health and CMV-seronegative. The chain is assembled from TRBV27 and TRBJ1-1, and possibly TRBD1, on 5 matching bases. The CDR3 is CASSFDRNTEAFF. The DNA is as follows: TGTGCCAGCAGTTTCGACAGGAACACTGAAGCTTTCTTT.